The rows below give T cell receptor beta chains drawn from one sample of a study of metastatic and nonmetastatic thyroid tumors. TCRdb recomputed clones from the PCR reads via MiXCR. The table lists under 15,000 clones, less than 15% of them singletons, with about 15% in the top ten. Input material: blood. The receptors were gathered from a female donor with papillary thyroid cancer or a benign thyroid nodule (not recorded which). Some clones in this sample may be carry-over from other donors' samples. The CDR3 runs from the conserved cysteine through the conserved F or W. The D gene is left open where the match is weak. Clone size is stated in some rows and not others, as once, few, many or a class when expanded.

J,size,V,D,DNA,CDR3
TRBJ2-7,many,TRBV11-2,-,TGTGCCAGCCAACCCGGAGGCAGGATTACCTCCTACGAGCAGTACTTC,CASQPGGRITSYEQYF
TRBJ1-5,many,TRBV9,-,TGTGCCAGCAGCGTAGCAGGGACGGACAATCAGCCCCAGCATTTT,CASSVAGTDNQPQHF
TRBJ1-4,many,TRBV5-6,-,TGTGCCAGCAGCTTGGTGGGTGTCTTAGAAAAACTGTTTTTT,CASSLVGVLEKLFF
TRBJ2-3,many,TRBV3-1,TRBD2,TGTGCCAGCAGCCACCCTAGCGGGCCTCCCCCAGATACGCAGTATTTT,CASSHPSGPPPDTQYF
TRBJ1-4,-,TRBV19,-,TGTGCCAGTAGTCAGGGGTTGGCTACTAATGAAAAACTGTTTTTT,CASSQGLATNEKLFF
TRBJ2-2,many,TRBV18,-,TGTGCCAGCTCACCACAGGGATCCGGGGAGCTGTTTTTT,CASSPQGSGELFF
TRBJ1-1,many,TRBV27,-,TGTGCCAGCAGTTTAGGGGGCCGCGGCACTGAAGCTTTCTTT,CASSLGGRGTEAFF
TRBJ1-5,medium-sized,TRBV6-1,-,TGTGCCGCCGATCAGCCCCAGCATTTT,CAADQPQHF
TRBJ2-5,many,TRBV5-1,TRBD1,TGCGCCAGCAGCTTGGGACAGGGTGAAGAGACCCAGTACTTC,CASSLGQGEETQYF
TRBJ2-1,medium-sized,TRBV6-4,TRBD2,TGTGCCAGCAGTGAGCATTGGCGGGAGGGTAGCGATGAGCAGTTCTTC,CASSEHWREGSDEQFF